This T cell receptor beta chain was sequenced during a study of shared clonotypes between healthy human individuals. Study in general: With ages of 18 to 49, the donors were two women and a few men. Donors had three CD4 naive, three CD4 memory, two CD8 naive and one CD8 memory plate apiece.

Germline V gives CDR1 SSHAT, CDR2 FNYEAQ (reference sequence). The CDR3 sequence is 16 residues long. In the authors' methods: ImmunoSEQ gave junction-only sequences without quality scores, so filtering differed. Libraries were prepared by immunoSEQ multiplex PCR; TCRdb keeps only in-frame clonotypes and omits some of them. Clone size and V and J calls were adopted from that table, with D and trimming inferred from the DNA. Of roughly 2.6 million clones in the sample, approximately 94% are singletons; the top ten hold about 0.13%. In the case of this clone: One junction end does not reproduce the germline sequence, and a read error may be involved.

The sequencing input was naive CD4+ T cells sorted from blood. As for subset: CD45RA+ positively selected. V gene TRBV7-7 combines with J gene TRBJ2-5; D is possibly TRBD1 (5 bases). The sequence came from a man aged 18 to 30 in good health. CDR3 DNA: TGTGCTAGCAGCTTAGGTCTAGGGGCCAGCCAAGAGACCCAGTACTTC. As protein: CASSLGLGASQETQYF.